A selection of T cell receptor beta chains follows, all from one sample in a study of blood T cell repertoires in COVID-19. Assay: immunoSEQ multiplex PCR; the TCRdb copy retains only in-frame clones and omits some. The sample yields some 300,000 clones, about nine tenths seen once. The sample was PBMCs or T cells enriched from blood (not recorded which). Source of these receptors: a young man who had recovered from COVID-19. Each CDR3 is given with its conserved first and last residue. D genes are given only for firm matches. Only part of the rows carry a size: once, few, many, or a class if the clone is expanded.

cdr3_nt: TGTGCCAGCTCACCACCGCCAGGCTCGGGAAACACCATATATTTT; cdr3_aa: CASSPPPGSGNTIYF; d_call: .; clone_size: .; j_call: TRBJ1-3; v_call: TRBV18
cdr3_nt: TGTGCCTGGTCCCCGGGACAGTCTAATGAAAAACTGTTTTTT; cdr3_aa: CAWSPGQSNEKLFF; d_call: TRBD1; clone_size: .; j_call: TRBJ1-4; v_call: TRBV30
cdr3_nt: TGCGCCAACGTACCGGGACAGGAAGCTTTCTTT; cdr3_aa: CANVPGQEAFF; d_call: TRBD1; clone_size: .; j_call: TRBJ1-1; v_call: TRBV10-2
cdr3_nt: TGTGCCAGCAGCTTAGGCGGGACCGGGTACAATGAGCAGTTCTTC; cdr3_aa: CASSLGGTGYNEQFF; d_call: .; clone_size: .; j_call: TRBJ2-1; v_call: TRBV11-2
cdr3_nt: TGTGCCAGCAGCTTACCGGAGACCCAGTACTTC; cdr3_aa: CASSLPETQYF; d_call: .; clone_size: .; j_call: TRBJ2-5; v_call: TRBV7-2
cdr3_nt: TGTGCCAGCAGTGAAGCAAGACTAGCGGGAGTAATTTACCGTCTACGTGAGCAGTTCTTC; cdr3_aa: CASSEARLAGVIYRLREQFF; d_call: TRBD2; clone_size: .; j_call: TRBJ2-1; v_call: TRBV6-1
cdr3_nt: TGCAGCGGCATTGAGGCGAACACCGGGGAGCTGTTTTTT; cdr3_aa: CSGIEANTGELFF; d_call: .; clone_size: .; j_call: TRBJ2-2; v_call: TRBV29-1
cdr3_nt: TGTGCCTGGAAGGCGGGAGGCCGCTTTCTCTCCTACAATGAGCAGTTCTTC; cdr3_aa: CAWKAGGRFLSYNEQFF; d_call: TRBD2; clone_size: once; j_call: TRBJ2-1; v_call: TRBV30
cdr3_nt: TGTGCAAGTCGCTTAGGGGCACAGGGCATCTATGGCTACACCTTC; cdr3_aa: CASRLGAQGIYGYTF; d_call: .; clone_size: .; j_call: TRBJ1-2; v_call: TRBV12-2
cdr3_nt: TGTGCCAGCAGCAAAAAAAAGGCCAAGGGGGAAGGGGAAAAACTGTTTTTT; cdr3_aa: CASSKKKAKGEGEKLFF; d_call: .; clone_size: .; j_call: TRBJ1-4; v_call: TRBV21-1
cdr3_nt: TGTGCCAGCAGTTTAAGGACTTCGGTTTATAGCAATCAGCCCCAGCATTTT; cdr3_aa: CASSLRTSVYSNQPQHF; d_call: .; clone_size: few; j_call: TRBJ1-5; v_call: TRBV28
cdr3_nt: TGTGCCTGGAGTCCCAGGGGAGGGACTAATGAAAAACTGTTTTTT; cdr3_aa: CAWSPRGGTNEKLFF; d_call: .; clone_size: .; j_call: TRBJ1-4; v_call: TRBV30
cdr3_nt: TGTGCCAGCAGCCGGGGACAGGGCCCATCCTACGAGCAGTACTTC; cdr3_aa: CASSRGQGPSYEQYF; d_call: TRBD1; clone_size: .; j_call: TRBJ2-7; v_call: TRBV7-9
cdr3_nt: TGTGCCTGGAGAGGGGCAGGGGAGTTTAAGGAGCTGTTTTTT; cdr3_aa: CAWRGAGEFKELFF; d_call: .; clone_size: .; j_call: TRBJ2-2; v_call: TRBV30
cdr3_nt: TGCGCCAGCAGCTTTTCCGGGACTAGCGGGATCGGGGAGACCCAGTACTTC; cdr3_aa: CASSFSGTSGIGETQYF; d_call: TRBD2; clone_size: .; j_call: TRBJ2-5; v_call: TRBV5-1
cdr3_nt: TGTGCCAGCAGTAACAGAGCCTACGAGCAGTACTTC; cdr3_aa: CASSNRAYEQYF; d_call: .; clone_size: .; j_call: TRBJ2-7; v_call: TRBV28
cdr3_nt: TGTGCCATCAGTAGTAGTCCTGCAGATACGCAGTATTTT; cdr3_aa: CAISSSPADTQYF; d_call: .; clone_size: once; j_call: TRBJ2-3; v_call: TRBV10-3
cdr3_nt: TGTGCCAGCAGCGGCGGTTACTCTGGAAACACCATATATTTT; cdr3_aa: CASSGGYSGNTIYF; d_call: .; clone_size: .; j_call: TRBJ1-3; v_call: TRBV2
cdr3_nt: TGTGCCAGCAGTTTAATGAGGGATCAGCCCCAGCATTTT; cdr3_aa: CASSLMRDQPQHF; d_call: .; clone_size: .; j_call: TRBJ1-5; v_call: TRBV27
cdr3_nt: TGTGCCAGCCTCCGTCGTGGGGGGACAGGGACTTACAATGAGCAGTTCTTC; cdr3_aa: CASLRRGGTGTYNEQFF; d_call: TRBD1; clone_size: .; j_call: TRBJ2-1; v_call: TRBV11-3
cdr3_nt: TGCAGCGTTCGGACAGGATCCTTCCGGGAGCTGTTTTTT; cdr3_aa: CSVRTGSFRELFF; d_call: TRBD1; clone_size: .; j_call: TRBJ2-2; v_call: TRBV29-1
cdr3_nt: TGCGCCAGCCCCAGATTACAGGGCAAGCTTGCTGGGGCCAACGTCCTGACTTTC; cdr3_aa: CASPRLQGKLAGANVLTF; d_call: .; clone_size: .; j_call: TRBJ2-6; v_call: TRBV10-1
cdr3_nt: TGTGCCAGCAGTTCCCCTACGGACAGGGGTAATTCACCCCTCCACTTT; cdr3_aa: CASSSPTDRGNSPLHF; d_call: TRBD1; clone_size: once; j_call: TRBJ1-6; v_call: TRBV27
cdr3_nt: TGTGCCTGGAGTGTAAGCAGGGTAGGAACGAACACTGAAGCTTTCTTT; cdr3_aa: CAWSVSRVGTNTEAFF; d_call: .; clone_size: .; j_call: TRBJ1-1; v_call: TRBV30
cdr3_nt: TGTGCCAGCAGTGATATGGACAGGGAGGAGAATGGCTACACCTTC; cdr3_aa: CASSDMDREENGYTF; d_call: TRBD1; clone_size: .; j_call: TRBJ1-2; v_call: TRBV25-1
cdr3_nt: TGTGCCAGCAGGGTGGGACAGCTCCATCAGCCCCAGCATTTT; cdr3_aa: CASRVGQLHQPQHF; d_call: TRBD1; clone_size: .; j_call: TRBJ1-5; v_call: TRBV28
cdr3_nt: TGTGCCAGCAGCCTATTTGGTAGGGGATTCGACGGGGAGCTGTTTTTT; cdr3_aa: CASSLFGRGFDGELFF; d_call: .; clone_size: once; j_call: TRBJ2-2; v_call: TRBV5-5
cdr3_nt: TGTGCCAGCAGCTTCTCCGAGCGGGGAGCAACTAATGAAAAACTGTTTTTT; cdr3_aa: CASSFSERGATNEKLFF; d_call: .; clone_size: .; j_call: TRBJ1-4; v_call: TRBV7-8
cdr3_nt: TGTGCCAGCTCACCGGAGAGAAGGACTGAAGCTTTCTTT; cdr3_aa: CASSPERRTEAFF; d_call: .; clone_size: .; j_call: TRBJ1-1; v_call: TRBV18
cdr3_nt: TGTGCCAGCAGTGAATACGGACAGATCACAGATACGCAGTATTTT; cdr3_aa: CASSEYGQITDTQYF; d_call: .; clone_size: .; j_call: TRBJ2-3; v_call: TRBV25-1
cdr3_nt: TGTGCCAGCAGTTCCTCGACGGACTACACTGAAGCTTTCTTT; cdr3_aa: CASSSSTDYTEAFF; d_call: .; clone_size: .; j_call: TRBJ1-1; v_call: TRBV6-2/TRBV6-3
cdr3_nt: TGTGCCAGCAGTGGCTCCATCAGGGGGCTGGGCGAGCAGTACTTC; cdr3_aa: CASSGSIRGLGEQYF; d_call: TRBD1; clone_size: .; j_call: TRBJ2-7; v_call: TRBV6-6